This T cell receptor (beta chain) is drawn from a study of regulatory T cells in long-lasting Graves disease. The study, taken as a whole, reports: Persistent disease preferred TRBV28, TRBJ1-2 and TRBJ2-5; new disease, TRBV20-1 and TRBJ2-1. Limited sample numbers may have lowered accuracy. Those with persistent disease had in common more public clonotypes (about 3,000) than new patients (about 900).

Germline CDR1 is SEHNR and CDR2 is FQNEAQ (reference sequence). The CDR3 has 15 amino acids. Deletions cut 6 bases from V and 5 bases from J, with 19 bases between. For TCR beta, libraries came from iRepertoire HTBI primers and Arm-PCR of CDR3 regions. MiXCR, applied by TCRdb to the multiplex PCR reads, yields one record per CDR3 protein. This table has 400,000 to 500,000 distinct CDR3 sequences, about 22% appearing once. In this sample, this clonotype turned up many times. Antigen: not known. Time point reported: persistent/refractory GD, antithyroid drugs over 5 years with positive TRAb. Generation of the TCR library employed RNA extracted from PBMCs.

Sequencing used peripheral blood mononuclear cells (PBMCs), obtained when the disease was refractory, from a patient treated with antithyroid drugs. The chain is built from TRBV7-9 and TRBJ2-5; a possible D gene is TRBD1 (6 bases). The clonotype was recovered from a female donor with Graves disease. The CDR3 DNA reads TGTGCCAGCAGTTACCGACAGGTCGGTCAGGAGACCCAGTACTTC. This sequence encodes CASSYRQVGQETQYF.